Shown below are 16 T cell receptor beta chains from a single sample sequenced in a study of tumor T cells in aggressive B-cell lymphoma (dated by TCRdb to between 2016 and 2019). Libraries were constructed by the immunoSEQ multiplex PCR assay. The table comes from immuneACCESS by way of TCRdb, which keeps in-frame sequences with V and J called. Part of the clones is missing from these tables; in studies checked, under half for an unresolved V gene and the rest for unknown reasons. This sample is represented by around 8,400 clones; about 80% of them were singletons. About 5% of the sample is taken by the ten largest. Sequenced material: tumor tissue. The receptors were gathered from an adult with diffuse large B cell lymphoma.

The J gene is TRBJ2-4, the V gene TRBV19; the D gene is possibly TRBD1 (5 bases). Trimming left V 1 base short and J 3 bases short, with 10 bases between. Looked up from germline, CDR1 is LNHDA and CDR2 is SQIVND (reference sequence). CDR3 length: 15 amino acids. The chain's CDR3 is CASSIGQGGKNIQYF. DNA for the CDR3: TGTGCCAGTAGTATAGGCCAGGGTGGCAAAAACATTCAGTACTTC. The full variable domain, with the rest looked up from reference TRBV19 and TRBJ2-4, is DGGITQSPKYLFRKEGQNVTLSCEQNLNHDAMYWYRQDPGQGLRLIYYSQIVNDFQKGDIAEGYSVSREKKESFPLTVTSAQKNPTAFYLCASSIGQGGKNIQYFGAGTRLSVL.

This sequence joins TRBV30 and TRBJ1-6; D ambiguous. The V gene lost 1 base and the J gene lost 4 bases, with 11 bases spanning the gap. Per the germline V gene, CDR1 is GTSNPN and CDR2 is SVGIG (reference sequence). The CDR3 loop spans 15 amino acids. The CDR3 DNA reads TGTGCCTGGAGTGCCATAGAGGGTTATAATTCACCCCTCCACTTT. Protein product: CAWSAIEGYNSPLHF.

V usage is TRBV12-5 and J usage is TRBJ2-7; D unresolved. The CDR3 is made up of 17 amino acids. Germline lookup yields CDR1 LGHNT and CDR2 FRNRAP. V was trimmed by 0 bases and J by 6 bases, leaving 21 bases between them. CDR3: CASGLVLSGSHWVEQYF. CDR3 DNA: TGTGCTAGTGGTTTGGTTCTGTCAGGTAGTCATTGGGTCGAGCAGTACTTC.

The table lists this clone with a count of one. The rearrangement links TRBV27 to TRBJ1-1; a weak D match, TRBD1 (5 bases). The CDR3 contains 14 residues. The ends were cut back, 3 bases at V and 4 bases at J, with 12 bases in the middle. Germline V gene sequence: CDR1 MNHEY, CDR2 SMNVEV (reference sequence). CDR3 sequence reads: CASSFGTGRTEAFF. As DNA, the CDR3 is TGTGCCAGCAGTTTCGGCACAGGACGCACTGAAGCTTTCTTT.

This chain connects TRBV7-9 to TRBJ2-7, with TRBD2 matching 9 bases. The CDR3 totals 15 residues. With V trimmed by 5 bases and J by 5 bases, 10 bases remained unmatched. From germline, CDR1 is SEHNR and CDR2 FQNEAQ (reference sequence). The CDR3 region is CASSPPGLAANEQYF. The CDR3 DNA reads TGTGCCAGCAGCCCACCGGGACTAGCTGCTAACGAGCAGTACTTC.

The gene calls are TRBV5-1 and TRBJ2-7, with D hard to call. CDR1 and CDR2 (germline): SGHRS, YFSETQ. CDR3 size: 13 residues. The V and J ends lost 3 bases and 2 bases respectively, with 9 bases between them. CDR3 coding DNA: TGCGCCAGCAGCTCCCCAGGTACCTACGAGCAGTACTTC. Translating it yields CASSSPGTYEQYF.

This chain links TRBV28 with TRBJ2-3; maybe TRBD1 (6 bases). V was pared by 0 bases and J by 0 bases, with 10 bases between. Germline V gene lookup returns CDR1 MDHEN and CDR2 SYDVKM. CDR3 size: 16 residues. In DNA, the CDR3 is TGTGCCAGCAGTTTATGGGGGACATCGAGCACAGATACGCAGTATTTT. Amino acids: CASSLWGTSSTDTQYF.

This clone has just a few counts. This chain joins TRBV6-6 and TRBJ1-3; D uncertain. V shed 10 bases and J shed 0 bases, with 16 bases lying between them. There are 15 residues in the CDR3. Looked up from germline, CDR1 is MNHNY and CDR2 is SVGAGI (reference sequence). This CDR3 is CAIEGWEGSGNTIYF. As DNA, the CDR3 is TGTGCCATCGAGGGATGGGAGGGCTCTGGAAACACCATATATTTT.

This sequence joins TRBV7-9 and TRBJ2-1; possibly TRBD1 for D (6 bases). The CDR3 consists of 14 residues. Germline CDR1 and CDR2: SEHNR and FQNEAQ (reference sequence). V was cut by 3 bases and J by 4 bases, with 10 bases left in between. The CDR3 DNA is TGTGCCAGCAGCTTGTGGGGGCCTTACAATGAGCAGTTCTTC. This sequence encodes CASSLWGPYNEQFF.

The chain combines TRBV19 with TRBJ1-5; 10 bases line up with TRBD1. CDR1 and CDR2 (germline): LNHDA, SQIVND (reference sequence). The ends lost 10 bases at V and 5 bases at J; junction bases unmatched: 5. This CDR3 is 13 amino acids long. This CDR3 reads CATRGTGDQPQHF. In nucleotides, the CDR3 is TGTGCCACTAGAGGGACAGGGGATCAGCCCCAGCATTTT. The entire variable domain, with the rest obtained from reference TRBV19 and TRBJ1-5, is as follows: DGGITQSPKYLFRKEGQNVTLSCEQNLNHDAMYWYRQDPGQGLRLIYYSQIVNDFQKGDIAEGYSVSREKKESFPLTVTSAQKNPTAFYLCATRGTGDQPQHFGDGTRLSIL.

The V call is TRBV19, the J call TRBJ2-5, with 7 bases fitting TRBD2. This CDR3 spans 14 amino acids. The germline V gene encodes CDR1 LNHDA and CDR2 SQIVND (reference sequence). The ends lost 3 bases at V and 5 bases at J; junction bases unmatched: 6. CDR3 loop: CASSMGLPPETQYF. CDR3 nucleotide sequence: TGTGCCAGTAGTATGGGACTACCCCCGGAGACCCAGTACTTC.

In the case of this clone: A junction boundary mismatches the germline segment, possibly from a read error. The sample carries other DNA sequences with the same CDR3. The chain employs TRBV4-1 and TRBJ2-7; 8 bases agree with TRBD1. This CDR3 is 15 amino acids long. From germline, CDR1 is MGHRA and CDR2 YSYEKL. In nucleotides, the CDR3 is TGCGCCAGCAGCTGGAGGACAGGGCGCTCCTATGAGCAGTACTTC. Amino acid sequence: CASSWRTGRSYEQYF.

This clone was seen only once. This chain connects TRBV5-4 to TRBJ2-7; D is perhaps TRBD2 (6 bases). This CDR3 has 15 residues. From germline, CDR1 is SGHNT and CDR2 YYREEE (reference sequence). V shed 0 bases and J shed 4 bases, with 14 bases lying between them. DNA for the CDR3: TGTGCCAGCAGCTTGGGGGTCGGGAGTAGGTACGAGCAGTACTTC. Translated, it gives CASSLGVGSRYEQYF.

This chain connects TRBV4-1 to TRBJ1-4; TRBD1 is a possible D gene (6 bases). Germline V gene lookup returns CDR1 MGHRA and CDR2 YSYEKL. This CDR3 region has 15 residues. The ends were cut back, 0 bases at V and 6 bases at J, with 11 bases in the middle. DNA of the CDR3: TGCGCCAGCAGCCAAGATCCAGGGGTAGATGAAAAACTGTTTTTT. Amino acids: CASSQDPGVDEKLFF.

The chain has TRBV10-2 and TRBJ2-1; no definite D call. This CDR3 is 16 amino acids long. With 0 bases removed from V and 0 bases from J, the gap between germline ends came to 9 bases. Germline V lookup: CDR1 WSHSY, CDR2 SAAADI. CDR3 sequence: CASSESRRSSYNEQFF. CDR3 coding DNA: TGCGCCAGCAGTGAGTCTCGGAGAAGCTCCTACAATGAGCAGTTCTTC.

V gene TRBV27 combines with J gene TRBJ2-7, with 10 bases identical to TRBD2. V gave up 8 bases and J gave up 0 bases; unmatched junction bases: 7. Germline V lookup: CDR1 MNHEY, CDR2 SMNVEV (reference sequence). There are 15 residues in the CDR3. The CDR3: CASRSSGSFSYEQYF. The CDR3 nucleotides read TGTGCCAGCCGTTCTAGCGGGAGCTTCTCCTACGAGCAGTACTTC.